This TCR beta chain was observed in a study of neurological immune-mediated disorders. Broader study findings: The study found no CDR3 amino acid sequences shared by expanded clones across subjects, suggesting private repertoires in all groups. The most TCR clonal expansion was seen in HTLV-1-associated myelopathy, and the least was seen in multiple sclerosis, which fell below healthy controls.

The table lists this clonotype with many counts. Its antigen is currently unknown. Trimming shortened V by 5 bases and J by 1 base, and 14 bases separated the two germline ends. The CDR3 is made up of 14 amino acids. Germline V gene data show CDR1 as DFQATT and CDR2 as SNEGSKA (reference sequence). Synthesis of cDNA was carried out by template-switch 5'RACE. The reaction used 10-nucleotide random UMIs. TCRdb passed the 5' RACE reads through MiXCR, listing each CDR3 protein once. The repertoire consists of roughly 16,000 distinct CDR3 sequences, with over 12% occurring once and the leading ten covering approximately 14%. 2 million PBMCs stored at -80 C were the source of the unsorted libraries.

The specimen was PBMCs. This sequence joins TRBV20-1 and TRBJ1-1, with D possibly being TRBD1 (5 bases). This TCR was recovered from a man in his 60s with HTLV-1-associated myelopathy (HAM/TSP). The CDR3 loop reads CSAGRQSGNTEAFF. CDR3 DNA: TGCAGTGCTGGAAGACAGTCCGGGAACACTGAAGCTTTCTTT.